These 27 T cell receptor beta chains were all obtained from the same sample, sequenced in a study of T-cell memory formation after mild COVID-19. Via MiXCR, TCRdb re-called the 5' RACE reads, giving one row per CDR3 protein. This table has 350,000 to 500,000 distinct CDR3 sequences, 20% to 30% appearing once. Sequenced input: PBMCs or a T cell subset sorted from them (not recorded which). Source of these receptors: an adult woman who had mild COVID-19 (a few samples of this study predate the infection). Cell type and time point are not known.

This rearrangement joins TRBV12-3 or TRBV12-4 to TRBJ2-4; unclear D gene. This CDR3 has 16 amino acids. Trimming stripped 3 bases from V and 0 bases from J, with 12 bases between. The CDR3 region has the DNA TGTGCCAGCAGTTTTTCCTCACCTCGAGCCAAAAACATTCAGTACTTC. As protein: CASSFSSPRAKNIQYF.

This clonotype was counted a few times. The rearrangement links TRBV7-6 to TRBJ2-1; 9 nucleotides agree with TRBD2. This CDR3 region has 15 residues. The germline CDR1 and CDR2 sequences are SGHVS and FNYEAQ. J lost 3 bases, V lost 5 bases, and 5 bases had no gene match. In DNA, the CDR3 is TGTGCCAGCAGCCCAGCGGGGGGCCGCTACAATGAGCAGTTCTTC. Translated, it gives CASSPAGGRYNEQFF.

This clonotype was counted a single time. V is TRBV14 and J is TRBJ2-7, with D unresolved. Germline lookup yields CDR1 SGHDN and CDR2 FVKESK. The CDR3 length is 16 residues. With 5 bases removed from V and 3 bases from J, the gap between germline ends came to 20 bases. For the CDR3, the DNA is TGTGCCAGCAGCTACGATCGGGCCAACCCCCGCTACGAGCAGTACTTC. This codes for CASSYDRANPRYEQYF.

In this sample, this clonotype turned up a few times. The chain joins TRBV12-3 or TRBV12-4 to TRBJ1-2; TRBD1 matches at 7 bases. V trimming: 6 bases; J trimming: 6 bases; junction bases outside the gene matches: 13. The CDR3 loop spans 15 amino acids. The CDR3 loop is CASSLRLGGQHGYTF. The CDR3 DNA sequence: TGTGCCAGCAGCCTCAGACTAGGGGGCCAGCATGGCTACACCTTC.

This clonotype was counted a few times. The gene calls are TRBV6-6 and TRBJ2-7, with 8 nucleotides matching TRBD2. Unmatched junction bases numbered 8, after V lost 6 bases and J lost 4 bases. In germline, CDR1 is MNHNY, CDR2 SVGAGI (reference sequence). The CDR3 extends over 14 amino acids. CDR3 sequence reads: CASRSPGLEYEQYF. The CDR3 nucleotides are TGTGCCAGCAGGTCCCCGGGACTAGAGTACGAGCAGTACTTC.

This chain links TRBV14 with TRBJ2-3; 10 nucleotides match TRBD2. After removal of 0 bases from V and 7 bases from J, the junction contained 10 bases not matched to a gene. This CDR3 has 17 amino acids. Germline assignment: CDR1 SGHDN and CDR2 FVKESK. The CDR3, as DNA: TGTGCCAGCAGCCAAGATCAACAACTAGCGGGACGAAATACGCAGTATTTT. This encodes CASSQDQQLAGRNTQYF.

Only a few counts were recorded for this clonotype. CDR3 DNA: TGTGCCACCAGCAGAGTCATGAACACTGAAGCTTTCTTT. Protein product: CATSRVMNTEAFF. The chain uses TRBV15 and TRBJ1-1; D remains ambiguous. Germline V CDR1 and CDR2: LNHNV, YYDKDF (reference sequence). Trimming removed 1 base at V and 0 bases at J, with 3 bases between. This CDR3 is 13 amino acids long.

V gene TRBV20-1 combines with J gene TRBJ2-1; D is possibly TRBD2 (6 bases). The V gene lost 0 bases and the J gene lost 10 bases, with 10 bases spanning the gap. Germline V gene data show CDR1 as DFQATT and CDR2 as SNEGSKA (reference sequence). The CDR3 is 12 residues long. The chain's CDR3 is CSARESGREQFF. For the CDR3, the DNA is TGCAGTGCTAGAGAGTCTGGGAGGGAGCAGTTCTTC.

CDR3: CASSFGENSNQPQHF. CDR3 in DNA: TGTGCCAGCAGTTTCGGGGAAAATAGCAATCAGCCCCAGCATTTT. This chain joins TRBV5-5 and TRBJ1-5; no clear D gene. V lost 5 bases, J lost 0 bases, and 12 bases lay in between. This CDR3 is built from 15 residues. Germline V gives CDR1 SGHKS, CDR2 YYEKEE (reference sequence).

This chain joins TRBV29-1 and TRBJ2-5; D possibly corresponds to TRBD1 (5 bases). The germline CDR1 and CDR2 sequences are SQVTM and ANQGSEA. Between the trimmed V and J ends, which lost 2 bases and 9 bases, there was a span of 16 bases. This CDR3 is 13 amino acids long. Here the CDR3 reads CSVELGAEVSQYF. The CDR3 bases are TGCAGCGTTGAACTAGGGGCCGAGGTGTCCCAGTACTTC.

There are a few counts of this clonotype. The rearrangement joins TRBV29-1 to TRBJ1-2; tentative D call: TRBD1 (6 bases). The V and J ends lost 6 bases and 4 bases respectively, with 12 bases between them. The CDR3 spans 12 residues. In germline, CDR1 is SQVTM, CDR2 ANQGSEA. CDR3 bases: TGCAGCGTGGACAGCTTGGGCTATGGCTACACCTTC. Residues: CSVDSLGYGYTF.

This clonotype has only a few counts. DNA of the CDR3: TGTGCCAGCAGTGACGGCGGGGGGTCGAACAATGAGCAGTTCTTC. This codes for CASSDGGGSNNEQFF. V gene TRBV25-1 combines with J gene TRBJ2-1; 8 nucleotides line up with TRBD2. Germline V gene lookup returns CDR1 MGHDK and CDR2 SYGVNS. The J segment lost 5 bases and the V segment lost 3 bases, leaving 6 bases of the junction unmatched. The CDR3 runs to 15 residues.

This rearrangement joins TRBV12-3 or TRBV12-4 to TRBJ2-5; 12 nucleotides agree with TRBD2. V shed 5 bases and J 5 bases; nucleotides not matched to a gene: 21. This CDR3 has 20 residues. The CDR3 loop is CASSATSSPLAGGPGETQYF. The CDR3 nucleotides read TGTGCCAGCAGTGCAACTTCAAGCCCTCTAGCGGGAGGGCCAGGGGAGACCCAGTACTTC.

The gene calls are TRBV12-3 or TRBV12-4 and TRBJ2-3; D is unclear. With 4 bases removed from V and 2 bases from J, the gap between germline ends came to 16 bases. CDR3 length: 16 residues. Written as DNA, the CDR3 is TGTGCCAGCAGTTCCAAACGCCAGGTTACCACAGATACGCAGTATTTT. Translated, it gives CASSSKRQVTTDTQYF.

The chain uses TRBV6-5 and TRBJ2-1, with TRBD1 identical over 9 bases. Germline loops: CDR1 MNHEY, CDR2 SVGAGI. Trimming at V came to 2 bases and at J to 9 bases, leaving 5 bases not matched to a gene. The CDR3 has 14 amino acids. This CDR3 reads CASSYGGQGSEQFF. In DNA form, the CDR3 reads TGTGCCAGCAGTTACGGGGGACAGGGAAGTGAGCAGTTCTTC.

V usage is TRBV7-9 and J usage is TRBJ1-2; no clear D. The CDR3 totals 14 residues. The V gene's germline CDR1 is SEHNR and CDR2 FQNEAQ (reference sequence). V shed 5 bases and J shed 2 bases, with 12 bases lying between them. The chain's CDR3 is CASSPPSLNYGYTF. CDR3 DNA: TGTGCCAGCAGCCCTCCCTCCTTAAACTATGGCTACACCTTC.

The chain uses TRBV14 and TRBJ1-6; unclear D gene. The CDR3 covers 15 residues. The ends were cut back, 0 bases at V and 10 bases at J, with 13 bases in the middle. CDR1 is SGHDN, CDR2 FVKESK, per germline. The CDR3 DNA follows: TGTGCCAGCAGCCAAGACAGGACTTCTAAGTCACCCCTCCACTTT. Residues: CASSQDRTSKSPLHF.

The chain joins TRBV4-2 to TRBJ2-2; 7 nucleotides line up with TRBD2. The V and J ends lost 4 bases and 5 bases, in that order; junction bases with no gene match: 13. The germline gives CDR1 LGHNA, CDR2 YNFKEQ. This CDR3 is built from 17 residues. CDR3 coding DNA: TGTGCCAGCAGCCGTCCAGGTGCGGGAGAGTGGACCGGGGAGCTGTTTTTT. It is translated as CASSRPGAGEWTGELFF.

V is TRBV12-3 or TRBV12-4 and J is TRBJ1-1, with 8 bases aligning to TRBD1. Trimming at V came to 5 bases and at J to 5 bases, leaving 7 bases not matched to a gene. The CDR3 sequence is 14 residues long. The CDR3 DNA reads as TGTGCCAGCAGTACAACAGGGGGTTGGACTGAAGCTTTCTTT. It yields the protein CASSTTGGWTEAFF.

The J gene is TRBJ2-1, the V gene TRBV5-1, with 7 bases identical to TRBD2. The germline V gene encodes CDR1 SGHRS and CDR2 YFSETQ. The CDR3 sequence is 15 residues long. The junction had 7 bases not matched to a gene; V was cut back by 0 bases and J by 7 bases. The CDR3 region is CASSLDGGSHNEQFF. The CDR3 DNA follows: TGCGCCAGCAGCTTGGATGGCGGGAGTCATAATGAGCAGTTCTTC.

This chain connects TRBV6-5 to TRBJ1-1; D gene uncertain. CDR1 is MNHEY and CDR2 is SVGAGI in the germline V gene. The CDR3 has 15 amino acids. The V gene lost 0 bases and the J gene lost 5 bases, with 13 bases spanning the gap. CDR3 in DNA: TGTGCCAGCAGTTACTCGATGAATTCCAGAACTGAAGCTTTCTTT. This sequence encodes CASSYSMNSRTEAFF.

Only a few counts were recorded for this clonotype. This sequence joins TRBV20-1 and TRBJ2-5; D possibly matches TRBD1 or TRBD2 (5 bases each). CDR3 length: 11 amino acids. Germline values: CDR1 DFQATT, CDR2 SNEGSKA (reference sequence). This chain's CDR3 is CFTGLAETQYF. The CDR3 nucleotides are TGCTTTACGGGGCTGGCGGAGACCCAGTACTTC.

This chain uses TRBV5-1 with TRBJ2-3, with TRBD2 matching 8 bases. Trimming removed 4 bases from V and 3 bases from J; junction bases left unmatched: 10. Germline V gives CDR1 SGHRS, CDR2 YFSETQ. This CDR3 has 16 residues. The CDR3 coding sequence is TGCGCCAGCAGCCCCGGGAGCGGGAGTGGGACAGATACGCAGTATTTT. Protein: CASSPGSGSGTDTQYF.

This clonotype was detected a few times. The chain carries TRBV4-1 and TRBJ2-1; D is perhaps TRBD1 (5 bases). The CDR3 is 13 residues long. The germline V gene has CDR1 MGHRA and CDR2 YSYEKL. Trimming removed 3 bases from V and 6 bases from J, with 9 bases in between. CDR3 in amino acids: CASSQQQANEQFF. The CDR3, as DNA: TGCGCCAGCAGCCAGCAACAGGCCAATGAGCAGTTCTTC.

This clonotype turned up a few times. The genes are TRBV12-3 or TRBV12-4 and TRBJ2-7, with D uncertain. The V gene lost 3 bases and the J gene lost 3 bases, with 15 bases spanning the gap. The CDR3 runs 15 residues. The CDR3 bases are TGTGCCAGCAGTTTGCGACCCGCAAGGAACTACGAGCAGTACTTC. Its translation: CASSLRPARNYEQYF.

The chain is built from TRBV5-1 and TRBJ2-1; D gene unclear. The CDR3 loop spans 15 amino acids. Trimming took 0 bases from V and 7 from J, leaving 14 bases between them. Germline CDR1 and CDR2: SGHRS and YFSETQ. The CDR3 DNA is TGCGCCAGCAGCTTGGTAGGGTATGGCAAAAATGAGCAGTTCTTC. It translates to CASSLVGYGKNEQFF.

The rearrangement uses TRBV9 and TRBJ2-7; D is unclear. V lost 2 bases and J 3 bases, leaving 15 bases between the germline ends. From germline, CDR1 is SGDLS and CDR2 YYNGEE. The CDR3 is 15 amino acids. The CDR3 sequence is CASSVSWTANYEQYF. CDR3 sequence (DNA): TGTGCCAGCAGCGTTAGCTGGACGGCCAACTACGAGCAGTACTTC.